This T cell receptor (beta chain) appears in the sequencing data of a study of T cells in Graves' hyperthyroidism and ophthalmopathy. Findings and caveats of the study: The model's output predicted ophthalmopathy at a median of around 6.9 months prior to onset. Blood samples included most of the expanded thyroid clonotypes exceeding 0.001.

Per germline, CDR1 MNHEY and CDR2 SMNVEV (reference sequence). V gave up 5 bases and J gave up 6 bases, with 14 bases separating them. The CDR3 runs to 13 residues. Amplified TCR beta CDR3 regions came from RNA transcripts. During a first-round RT-PCR of the TCR CDR3, the HTBI primer set was used. TCRdb analysed the multiplex PCR reads with MiXCR anew, one entry per CDR3 protein. The repertoire holds roughly 500,000 distinct CDR3 sequences, approximately 15% seen once, with 5.8% in the top ten. The table lists this clonotype with a few counts. Its antigen is as yet unknown. A much larger clone is a single base away; this may be a read error. Since no conserved phenylalanine or tryptophan closes the CDR3, a read error is the likely cause.

This receptor was taken from a woman aged 25-40 years with Graves' hyperthyroidism that later progressed to Graves' ophthalmopathy. This chain joins TRBV27 and TRBJ2-7; D possibly matches TRBD1 or TRBD2 (7 bases each). Input material: blood. CDR3 residues: CASSPGGGGEQYL. The CDR3 coding sequence is TGTGCCAGCAGTCCAGGGGGAGGGGGCGAGCAGTACCTC.